This note documents a single T cell receptor (beta chain) sequence. The target of this receptor is not known. No per-base quality is available; no much larger clone lies one base away. Patients with a history of autoimmune disease or receiving systemic immunosuppression were excluded from the trial. Peripheral blood for TCR sequencing was collected from all dose cohorts at baseline, on cycle 4 day 1, and on cycle 7 day 1. The samples were taken from a phase I, first-in-human, multicenter, open-label dose-escalation trial of ivuxolimab. Adults with locally advanced or metastatic head and neck squamous cell, hepatocellular, melanoma or renal cell carcinoma were enrolled in the trial. Before TCR sequencing, CD4+ T cells and CD8+ T cells from peripheral blood were sorted into separate populations. The germline ends are 15 bases apart after V is trimmed by 2 bases and J by 0 bases. From the cysteine through the phenylalanine, the CDR3 covers 17 amino acids. Only CDR3 DNA remains: 51 bases, in frame from the first base. CDR1 and CDR2 were assigned from the germline V gene as LGHNA and YNFKEQ.

For sequencing of the TCRbeta CDR3 region, genomic DNA was extracted from the sorted cells. The immunoSEQ Assay was used for sequencing of TCRbeta CDR3 regions. TCRdb's version of the immuneACCESS table is confined to in-frame rearrangements and falls short of the full clone set. An unresolved V gene accounts for under half of the shortfall where checked; the remainder is of unknown origin. The sample yields around 68,000 clones; around nine tenths were counted once. In total, the top ten clones hold approximately 0.37% of the sample. This entry belongs to a study of OX40 agonist ivuxolimab in advanced cancers. Describing the broader study: The costimulatory receptor OX40 (CD134) was targeted by ivuxolimab, a fully human IgG2 agonistic monoclonal antibody. Prior anti-PD-1, anti-PD-L1 or anti-CTLA-4 therapy was permitted, and checkpoint inhibitors had been received by less than 45% of dose-escalation patients. A male proportion of almost 85% and a mean age of about 60 years, ranging from 23 to 79, were recorded for the dose-escalation cohort. Intravenous ivuxolimab was administered to patients every 2 weeks at six dose levels: 0.01, 0.1, 0.3, 1.5, 3 and 10 mg/kg. The purpose of peripheral TCRbeta sequencing was to test whether ivuxolimab changed TCR sequence diversity and led to clonal T-cell expansion. Three dose-escalation patients achieved partial responses, one with hepatocellular carcinoma and two with cutaneous melanoma. The paper covers the monotherapy dose-escalation part of the phase I ivuxolimab trial, which included N of about 50 patients. Among the 50 to 55 dose-escalation patients, approximately 20 had hepatocellular carcinoma, around 15 melanoma, 9 renal cell carcinoma and 9 head and neck cancer. Paper-wide results and their limitations: The antigen specificity of the clonally expanded peripheral T cells was not determined. Partial responders in the 0.1-3.0 mg/kg groups had among the lowest normalized peripheral clonal expansion, especially among CD8+ T cells. After ivuxolimab, expanded clones were on average more numerous among CD8+ T cells than among CD4+ T cells. Low levels of normalized T-cell clonal expansion were also seen in some patients who did not respond. Clonal expansion of both CD4+ and CD8+ blood T cells was observed from baseline to week 6 at doses 0.1 to 3.0 mg/kg.

The sequence joins TRBV4-2 to TRBJ2-3; matching of 7 bases hints at TRBD2 as the D gene. The material was CD4+ or CD8+ T cells sorted from blood, obtained in a trial of the OX40 agonist ivuxolimab. This receptor was obtained from an adult with an advanced solid tumor such as melanoma, head and neck, liver or kidney cancer. The DNA reads as follows: TGTGCCAGCAGCCAAAACGGGGGGCGGCTCAGCACAGATACGCAGTATTTT. Protein translation: CASSQNGGRLSTDTQYF.